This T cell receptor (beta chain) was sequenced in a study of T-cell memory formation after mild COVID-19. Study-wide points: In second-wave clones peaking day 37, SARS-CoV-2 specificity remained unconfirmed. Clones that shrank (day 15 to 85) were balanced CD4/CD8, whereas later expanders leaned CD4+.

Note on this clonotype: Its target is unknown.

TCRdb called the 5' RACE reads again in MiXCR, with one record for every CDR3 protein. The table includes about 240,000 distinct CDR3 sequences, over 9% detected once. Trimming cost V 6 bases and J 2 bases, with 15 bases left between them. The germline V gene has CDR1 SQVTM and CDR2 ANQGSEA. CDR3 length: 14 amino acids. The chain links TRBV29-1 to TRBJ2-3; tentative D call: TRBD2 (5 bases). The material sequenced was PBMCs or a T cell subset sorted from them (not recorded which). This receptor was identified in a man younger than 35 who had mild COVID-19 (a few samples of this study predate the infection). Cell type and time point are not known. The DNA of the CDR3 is TGCAGCGTCCCCCCGAGCGGTCCCACAGATACGCAGTATTTT. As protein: CSVPPSGPTDTQYF.